The 21 T cell receptor beta chains below were found in one sample sequenced in a study of cytomegalovirus exposure and HLA in healthy donors. Clones were sequenced by immunoSEQ multiplex PCR, and TCRdb holds only the in-frame ones, with some missing. Among 110,000 to 150,000 clones listed, around 88% were seen once. The sequenced material came from PBMCs. Receptors were obtained from a woman in her late teens or twenties in good health and CMV-seropositive.

V is TRBV5-1 and J is TRBJ1-5; D is uncertain. The CDR3 is 11 amino acids. With 3 bases removed from V and 4 bases from J, the gap between germline ends came to 2 bases. The germline CDR1 and CDR2 sequences are SGHRS and YFSETQ. The CDR3 region is CASSSNQPQHF. Written as DNA, the CDR3 is TGCGCCAGCAGCTCAAATCAGCCCCAGCATTTT.

The chain recombines TRBV7-3 with TRBJ1-5; 8 bases agree with TRBD1. CDR3 length: 15 amino acids. V lost 5 bases to trimming and J lost 3 bases; unmatched junction nucleotides: 6. Per germline, CDR1 SGHTA and CDR2 FQGTGA. The CDR3 DNA is TGTGCCAGCAGCCGTCCGGGACAGGTCAATCAGCCCCAGCATTTT. Protein sequence: CASSRPGQVNQPQHF. Using reference TRBV7-3 and TRBJ1-5 for the parts outside the CDR3, the full variable domain is GAGVSQTPSNKVTEKGKYVELRCDPISGHTALYWYRQSLGQGPEFLIYFQGTGAADDSGLPNDRFFAVRPEGSVSTLKIQRTERGDSAVYLCASSRPGQVNQPQHFGDGTRLSIL.

The V gene is TRBV4-1, the J gene TRBJ2-1; TRBD2 aligns across 9 bases. In germline, CDR1 is MGHRA, CDR2 YSYEKL. The CDR3 has 15 residues. Unmatched junction bases numbered 6, after V lost 3 bases and J lost 6 bases. CDR3 amino acids: CASSQNPGLANEQFF. The CDR3 nucleotides read TGCGCCAGCAGCCAGAACCCGGGACTAGCCAATGAGCAGTTCTTC.

This clone was found once. The chain links TRBV5-8 to TRBJ1-5, with 7 bases that match TRBD1. CDR1 and CDR2 (germline): SGHTS, YDEGEE. The CDR3 loop spans 15 amino acids. J gave up 2 bases and V 4 bases, and 6 bases lay outside the gene matches. DNA for the CDR3: TGTGCCAGCAGCCCGACAGGGAGTGGCAATCAGCCCCAGCATTTT. Protein sequence: CASSPTGSGNQPQHF.

The CDR3 DNA is TGTGCCAGCAGCTTAGCGGTACAGTTCCTACTCGGCTACACCTTC. Its protein product is CASSLAVQFLLGYTF. The rearrangement links TRBV7-2 to TRBJ1-2; D gene unclear. From germline, CDR1 is SGHTA and CDR2 FQGNSA. Trimming left V 0 bases short and J 8 bases short, with 16 bases between. CDR3 length equals 15 residues.

J is TRBJ2-1 and V is TRBV9, with 7 bases matching TRBD1. The trim removed 4 bases at V and 5 bases at J, leaving 9 bases unmatched. Germline values: CDR1 SGDLS, CDR2 YYNGEE. This CDR3 comprises 15 residues. CDR3 sequence (DNA): TGTGCCAGCAGCCCTACGACAGGGTGGGACAATGAGCAGTTCTTC. Protein: CASSPTTGWDNEQFF.

This rearrangement joins TRBV20-1 to TRBJ1-2; D call uncertain. The germline V gene has CDR1 DFQATT and CDR2 SNEGSKA (reference sequence). V was clipped by 7 bases and J by 4 bases, with 7 bases between them. The CDR3 extends over 10 amino acids. CDR3 amino acids: CSGRSYGYTF. The CDR3 DNA is TGCAGTGGACGGAGCTATGGCTACACCTTC.

This clone appeared a single time. V gene TRBV7-2 combines with J gene TRBJ1-2; D is uncertain. V was cut by 2 bases and J by 4 bases, with 14 bases left in between. Per the germline V gene, CDR1 is SGHTA and CDR2 is FQGNSA. The CDR3 loop spans 15 amino acids. The CDR3 DNA follows: TGTGCCAGCAGCTTAAACTCCTTCGTTACCTATGGCTACACCTTC. It translates to CASSLNSFVTYGYTF.

The V and J genes are TRBV5-1 and TRBJ2-4; D unclear. CDR3 size: 14 residues. Germline lookup yields CDR1 SGHRS and CDR2 YFSETQ. V dropped 0 bases and J dropped 4 bases, with 8 bases sitting between them. The CDR3 region is CASSLEASKNIQYF. CDR3 coding DNA: TGCGCCAGCAGCTTGGAGGCTAGTAAAAACATTCAGTACTTC.

The V gene is TRBV11-1, the J gene TRBJ1-2, with 8 bases that match TRBD1. V shed 3 bases, J shed 8 bases, and the junction held 11 bases outside the gene matches. Germline-derived CDR1 and CDR2 are SGHAT and FQDESV (reference sequence). This CDR3 contains 15 residues. CDR3 region: CASSFSPGQEDGYTF. The DNA for the CDR3 is TGTGCCAGCAGCTTTTCACCGGGACAGGAGGACGGCTACACCTTC.

The rearrangement links TRBV27 to TRBJ2-7, with 8 bases fitting TRBD1. CDR3 size: 14 residues. V was clipped by 5 bases and J by 6 bases; unmatched bases: 9. Per germline, CDR1 MNHEY and CDR2 SMNVEV (reference sequence). CDR3 coding DNA: TGTGCCAGCAGTCGAGACAGGGGAGGCGCCGAGCAGTACTTC. Translating it yields CASSRDRGGAEQYF.

The rearrangement joins TRBV7-2 to TRBJ2-3; 16 nucleotides match TRBD2. The V segment lost 3 bases and the J segment 0 bases; nucleotides outside the gene matches: 6. Germline CDR1 SGHTA, CDR2 FQGNSA. The CDR3 length is 19 residues. The DNA for the CDR3 is TGTGCCAGCAGCTTGACCTCGGGACTAGCGGGGGGGAGCACAGATACGCAGTATTTT. Translating it yields CASSLTSGLAGGSTDTQYF.

This chain uses TRBV2 with TRBJ2-6, with a tentative D call TRBD2 (6 bases). V lost 5 bases to trimming and J lost 0 bases, with 8 bases between them. CDR1 and CDR2 (germline): SNHLY, FYNNEI. The CDR3 consists of 15 residues. The CDR3 sequence: CASSTGSSGANVLTF. CDR3 in DNA: TGTGCCAGCAGTACCGGGAGCTCTGGGGCCAACGTCCTGACTTTC.

Here the CDR3 DNA reads TGTGCCAGTAGTTCCCCATCGGGGGGGCCGAAGAGCAATCAGCCCCAGCATTTT. Translated: CASSSPSGGPKSNQPQHF. The chain recombines TRBV19 with TRBJ1-5, with D perhaps matching TRBD1 (6 bases). CDR3 size: 18 residues. V lost 5 bases to trimming and J lost 1 base, with 21 bases between them. The V gene's germline CDR1 is LNHDA and CDR2 SQIVND (reference sequence).

This clone has just one count. V is TRBV30 and J is TRBJ1-6; D is undetermined. CDR1 and CDR2 from the germline V gene are GTSNPN and SVGIG (reference sequence). The CDR3 is 14 amino acids. With 0 bases removed from V and 9 bases from J, the gap between germline ends came to 12 bases. Here the CDR3 reads CAWSVPVGGSPLHF. CDR3 nucleotides: TGTGCCTGGAGTGTCCCTGTCGGCGGTTCACCCCTCCACTTT.

CDR3 DNA sequence: TGTGCCAGCAGCTTAGTTCGGCTAGCGGTCTACGAGCAGTACTTC. The encoded protein is CASSLVRLAVYEQYF. The chain combines TRBV11-2 with TRBJ2-7; 7 bases agree with TRBD2. V was pared by 1 base and J by 3 bases, with 6 bases of the junction left unmatched. This CDR3 comprises 15 residues. Looked up from germline, CDR1 is SGHAT and CDR2 is FQNNGV. The variable domain in full, completed from reference TRBV11-2 and TRBJ2-7, reads EAGVAQSPRYKIIEKRQSVAFWCNPISGHATLYWYQQILGQGPKLLIQFQNNGVVDDSQLPKDRFSAERLKGVDSTLKIQPAKLEDSAVYLCASSLVRLAVYEQYFGPGTRLTVT.

The chain combines TRBV2 with TRBJ2-7; 10 bases match TRBD2. CDR1 is SNHLY, CDR2 FYNNEI, per germline. There are 14 residues in the CDR3. V lost 7 bases to trimming and J lost 4 bases; unmatched junction nucleotides: 7. CDR3 protein: CASKSSGGVYEQYF. The CDR3 DNA follows: TGTGCCAGCAAATCCAGCGGGGGGGTTTACGAGCAGTACTTC.

A word on this clone: A junction boundary mismatches the germline segment, possibly from a read error. This chain connects TRBV6-5 to TRBJ2-7; no reliable D call. CDR1 and CDR2 from the germline V gene are MNHEY and SVGAGI. This CDR3 is 11 amino acids long. The CDR3 region is CAISESYEQYF. Written as DNA, the CDR3 is TGTGCCATCAGTGAGTCTTACGAGCAGTACTTC.

This rearrangement joins TRBV7-8 to TRBJ2-1, with 10 bases that match TRBD2. Trimming at V came to 5 bases and at J to 6 bases, leaving 7 bases not matched to a gene. The V gene's germline CDR1 is SGHVS and CDR2 FQNEAQ. This CDR3 has 15 residues. The CDR3 reads CASSTTSGLLNEQFF. The CDR3 DNA reads TGTGCCAGCAGCACGACTAGCGGGCTTCTCAATGAGCAGTTCTTC.

The rearrangement links TRBV5-1 to TRBJ2-1; tentative D call: TRBD2 (6 bases). The V and J ends lost 0 bases and 8 bases respectively, with 12 bases between them. This CDR3 comprises 14 residues. Germline-derived CDR1 and CDR2 are SGHRS and YFSETQ. CDR3 protein: CASSLDLGGDEQFF. The CDR3 nucleotides are TGCGCCAGCAGCTTGGACTTGGGAGGAGATGAGCAGTTCTTC.

This clone was detected only a few times. V and J are TRBV6-5 and TRBJ2-1, with 9 positions matching TRBD1. After removal of 0 bases from V and 9 bases from J, the junction contained 9 bases not matched to a gene. Germline V gene data show CDR1 as MNHEY and CDR2 as SVGAGI. The CDR3 loop spans 16 amino acids. CDR3 amino acids: CASSYSKTGGGIEQFF. CDR3 coding DNA: TGTGCCAGCAGTTACTCGAAAACAGGGGGCGGAATTGAGCAGTTCTTC.